Shown below are 23 T cell receptor beta chains from a single sample sequenced in a study of OX40 agonist ivuxolimab in advanced cancers. Method: immunoSEQ multiplex PCR; TCRdb's copy keeps in-frame clones and lacks some. The sample carries 70,000 or so clones, around 89% recorded once. The sequencing used CD4+ or CD8+ T cells sorted from blood, collected in a trial of the OX40 agonist ivuxolimab. Receptors were obtained from an adult with an advanced solid tumor such as melanoma, head and neck, liver or kidney cancer.

The gene calls are TRBV21-1 and TRBJ2-7; TRBD2 is taken as the D call from the table, unchecked against the DNA. TRBV21-1 is listed as a pseudogene. This CDR3 spans 12 amino acids. The CDR3: CASSNLTTSGSF. As DNA, the CDR3 is TGTGCCAGCAGCAATTTGACTACTAGCGGTAGCTTC.

The V call is TRBV11-2, the J call TRBJ2-7; TRBD2 matches 9 bases. V gave up 2 bases and J gave up 2 bases; unmatched junction bases: 4. Per germline, CDR1 SGHAT and CDR2 FQNNGV. The length of the CDR3 is 15 residues. In DNA form, the CDR3 reads TGTGCCAGCAGCTTAAATAGCGGGAGTACCTACGAGCAGTACTTC. As protein: CASSLNSGSTYEQYF.

The rearrangement uses TRBV18 and TRBJ2-1; TRBD2 matches 12 bases. The CDR3 sequence is 15 residues long. V was pared by 5 bases and J by 8 bases, with 7 bases of the junction left unmatched. The germline gives CDR1 KGHSH, CDR2 LQKENI. This CDR3 reads CASSSRTSGTHEQFF. The CDR3 nucleotides read TGTGCCAGCTCATCCCGGACTAGCGGGACCCATGAGCAGTTCTTC.

V is TRBV28 and J is TRBJ2-7; 8 bases fit TRBD2. V dropped 6 bases and J dropped 3; count of bases not matched to a gene: 10. The germline V gene has CDR1 MDHEN and CDR2 SYDVKM. The CDR3 is made up of 15 amino acids. CDR3 sequence reads: CASRPDSGNHYEQYF. As DNA, the CDR3 is TGTGCCAGCAGACCCGATAGCGGGAATCACTACGAGCAGTACTTC.

The chain combines TRBV15 with TRBJ2-5; tentatively, D is TRBD2 (6 bases). Germline assignment: CDR1 LNHNV and CDR2 YYDKDF (reference sequence). The CDR3 contains 15 residues. Trimming pared 5 bases from V and 5 bases from J, leaving 18 bases between. This CDR3 reads CATSAQARDFETQYF. The CDR3 bases are TGTGCCACCAGCGCCCAAGCCCGGGACTTTGAGACCCAGTACTTC.

The chain has TRBV15 and TRBJ2-7; 11 nucleotides line up with TRBD2. The CDR3 loop spans 13 amino acids. Trimming removed 8 bases from V and 4 bases from J; junction bases left unmatched: 4. Germline CDR1 is LNHNV and CDR2 is YYDKDF (reference sequence). For the CDR3, the DNA is TGTGCCACCGAAACTAGCGGGAGTTACGAGCAGTACTTC. It specifies CATETSGSYEQYF.

The rearrangement joins TRBV7-2 to TRBJ1-5, with 7 bases that match TRBD1. CDR1 SGHTA and CDR2 FQGNSA come from the germline V gene. V shed 5 bases, J shed 3 bases, and the junction held 16 bases outside the gene matches. This CDR3 has 18 residues. The CDR3 DNA reads TGTGCCAGCAGCGCCCAACCTGGAGGGGGCGCGTTCAATCAGCCCCAGCATTTT. Residues: CASSAQPGGGAFNQPQHF. The whole variable domain, remainder taken from reference TRBV7-2 and TRBJ1-5, is GAGVSQSPSNKVTEKGKDVELRCDPISGHTALYWYRQSLGQGLEFLIYFQGNSAPDKSGLPSDRFSAERTGGSVSTLTIQRTQQEDSAVYLCASSAQPGGGAFNQPQHFGDGTRLSIL.

The rearrangement links TRBV7-2 to TRBJ1-6, with TRBD1 matching over 7 bases. Germline V gene lookup returns CDR1 SGHTA and CDR2 FQGNSA. CDR3 length: 17 amino acids. With V trimmed by 4 bases and J by 6 bases, 12 bases remained unmatched. The CDR3 spells CASSYMLAGTANSPLHF. The DNA of the CDR3 is TGTGCCAGCAGCTATATGTTGGCCGGGACAGCTAATTCACCCCTCCACTTT.

DNA for the CDR3: TGCGCCAGCAGTAGACTACAAATCACCGGGGAGCTGTTTTTT. As protein: CASSRLQITGELFF. The rearrangement links TRBV10-2 to TRBJ2-2, with D possibly being TRBD2 (5 bases). Per the germline V gene, CDR1 is WSHSY and CDR2 is SAAADI. The CDR3 has 14 amino acids. Trimming shortened V by 5 bases and J by 4 bases, and 11 bases separated the two germline ends.

The J gene is TRBJ2-1, the V gene TRBV7-2; 8 bases match TRBD2. The CDR3 runs 15 residues. V shed 4 bases and J 3 bases; nucleotides not matched to a gene: 5. From germline, CDR1 is SGHTA and CDR2 FQGNSA. The CDR3 sequence is CASSSRTSRYNEQFF. CDR3 nucleotides: TGTGCCAGCAGCTCTCGGACTAGCCGCTACAATGAGCAGTTCTTC.

This clone showed up just a few times. J is TRBJ1-3 and V is TRBV6-5; D call uncertain. V shed 6 bases and J shed 0 bases, with 9 bases lying between them. CDR1 and CDR2 (germline): MNHEY, SVGAGI. The CDR3 has 14 amino acids. DNA for the CDR3: TGTGCCAGCAGACCTATGGTCTCTGGAAACACCATATATTTT. It yields the protein CASRPMVSGNTIYF.

The count of this clone is one. The CDR3 DNA sequence: TGTGCCAGCAGTTACTCAGGGAGGGAGGGACAGCCCCAGCATTTT. This sequence encodes CASSYSGREGQPQHF. The chain has TRBV6-5 and TRBJ1-5; D not resolved. The germline CDR1 and CDR2 sequences are MNHEY and SVGAGI. Trimming pared 0 bases from V and 7 bases from J, leaving 13 bases between. This CDR3 spans 15 amino acids.

The V gene is TRBV6-5, the J gene TRBJ1-6; D is uncertain. This CDR3 comprises 16 residues. Trimming removed 4 bases at V and 4 bases at J, with 14 bases between. Germline-derived CDR1 and CDR2 are MNHEY and SVGAGI. The CDR3 reads CASSSADKTYNSPLHF. The DNA for the CDR3 is TGTGCCAGCAGTTCAGCTGACAAAACATATAATTCACCCCTCCACTTT.

This chain joins TRBV6-5 and TRBJ1-4; D unresolved. The germline CDR1 and CDR2 sequences are MNHEY and SVGAGI. The germline V and J ends were trimmed by 6 bases and 6 bases, with 14 bases remaining between them. This CDR3 region has 14 residues. As DNA, the CDR3 is TGTGCCAGCAGAACGGGAGTTGGTGATGAAAAACTGTTTTTT. Its translation: CASRTGVGDEKLFF.

The chain employs TRBV7-8 and TRBJ2-5, with 8 bases fitting TRBD2. The CDR3 has 15 residues. Looked up from germline, CDR1 is SGHVS and CDR2 is FQNEAQ. Germline trimming cut 4 bases from V and 5 bases from J; bases unmatched to any gene: 9. The CDR3 DNA is TGTGCCAGCAGCTCAAGCGGGAGACTCTGGGAGACCCAGTACTTC. Its translation: CASSSSGRLWETQYF.

The chain carries TRBV7-2 and TRBJ2-7, with TRBD2 matching over 12 bases. The junction had 2 bases not matched to a gene; V was cut back by 4 bases and J by 4 bases. CDR1 and CDR2 from the germline V gene are SGHTA and FQGNSA. The length of the CDR3 is 14 residues. CDR3 nucleotides: TGTGCCAGCAGCTCGACTAGCGGGAGTTACGAGCAGTACTTC. Translation gives CASSSTSGSYEQYF.

V is TRBV14 and J is TRBJ2-7, with D perhaps matching TRBD2 (6 bases). Germline V CDR1 and CDR2: SGHDN, FVKESK. V was cut by 1 base and J by 2 bases, with 15 bases left in between. The CDR3 extends over 16 amino acids. The CDR3 DNA is TGTGCCAGCAGCCAAGTTATCGGGGGACCGGCCTACGAGCAGTACTTC. Protein: CASSQVIGGPAYEQYF.

The chain employs TRBV2 and TRBJ2-1; 10 bases fit TRBD2. The CDR3 loop spans 14 amino acids. Germline lookup yields CDR1 SNHLY and CDR2 FYNNEI. Unmatched junction bases numbered 9, after V lost 7 bases and J lost 9 bases. The CDR3 protein is CASTSGSPYAEQFF. CDR3 nucleotide sequence: TGTGCCAGCACTAGCGGGAGCCCCTATGCTGAGCAGTTCTTC.

The CDR3 sequence is CASSVRVGGDTQYF. The CDR3 DNA follows: TGTGCCAGCAGCGTCCGGGTGGGCGGAGATACGCAGTATTTT. The chain has TRBV9 and TRBJ2-3; unclear D gene. The ends were cut back, 2 bases at V and 5 bases at J, with 12 bases in the middle. Looked up from germline, CDR1 is SGDLS and CDR2 is YYNGEE. The CDR3 is made up of 14 amino acids.

The chain recombines TRBV5-1 with TRBJ2-5; the match to TRBD1 covers 8 bases. Germline V gives CDR1 SGHRS, CDR2 YFSETQ. The CDR3 length is 13 residues. J gave up 1 base and V 9 bases, and 5 bases lay outside the gene matches. The CDR3 DNA is TGCGCCACTAGGACAGGGACCCAAGAGACCCAGTACTTC. Translation gives CATRTGTQETQYF.

The chain has TRBV6-6 and TRBJ2-7; tentative D call: TRBD2 (5 bases). V dropped 5 bases and J dropped 3 bases, with 17 bases sitting between them. This CDR3 comprises 15 residues. In germline, CDR1 is MNHNY, CDR2 SVGAGI (reference sequence). CDR3: CASSSQRKAGYEQYF. CDR3 sequence (DNA): TGTGCCAGCAGTAGCCAGCGGAAGGCTGGCTACGAGCAGTACTTC.

The chain couples TRBV29-1 to TRBJ2-4; TRBD1 might be the D (7 bases). The CDR3 is 13 residues long. Trimming shortened V by 7 bases and J by 6 bases, and 16 bases separated the two germline ends. Germline V CDR1 and CDR2: SQVTM, ANQGSEA. CDR3 sequence reads: CSGGTVGRNIQYF. The CDR3 DNA follows: TGCAGCGGCGGGACAGTGGGTAGAAACATTCAGTACTTC.

This clone has only one observation. The chain couples TRBV29-1 to TRBJ1-2; tentatively, D is TRBD1 (5 bases). CDR3 length equals 11 residues. Germline lookup yields CDR1 SQVTM and CDR2 ANQGSEA. The V end lost 0 bases, the J end lost 13 bases, and 12 bases lay between the germline ends. In DNA form, the CDR3 reads TGCAGCGTTGAAGATCAGGGACGCCCCACCTTC. Its translation is CSVEDQGRPTF.